These 31 T cell receptor beta chains came from one sample sequenced in a study of T cell responses to AZD1222 COVID-19 vaccine. Produced via immunoSEQ multiplex PCR; TCRdb's table is partial and in-frame only. The sample shows just over 150,000 clones, over 80% of them seen only once. The sequencing used peripheral blood, collected 28 days after the second AZD1222 dose. Source of these receptors: an adult who received the AZD1222 COVID-19 vaccine.

V usage is TRBV7-9 and J usage is TRBJ2-5, with 8 bases identical to TRBD2. CDR1 and CDR2 (germline): SEHNR, FQNEAQ (reference sequence). The CDR3 consists of 17 residues. The V gene end was trimmed by 5 bases and the J gene end by 2 bases; junction bases not matched to a gene: 13. As DNA, the CDR3 is TGTGCCAGCAGCGCCCTAGGGATAGCGGGGTCTCAAGAGACCCAGTACTTC. Translated, it gives CASSALGIAGSQETQYF.

The V call is TRBV5-4, the J call TRBJ2-5, with D perhaps TRBD1 (6 bases). Per the germline V gene, CDR1 is SGHNT and CDR2 is YYREEE (reference sequence). The CDR3 runs to 14 residues. The V end lost 3 bases, the J end lost 2 bases, and 11 bases lay between the germline ends. The CDR3 region is CASSSGQKQETQYF. The CDR3 DNA reads TGTGCCAGCAGCTCAGGACAGAAACAAGAGACCCAGTACTTC. Complete variable domain (other parts from reference TRBV5-4 and TRBJ2-5): ETGVTQSPTHLIKTRGQQVTLRCSSQSGHNTVSWYQQALGQGPQFIFQYYREEENGRGNFPPRFSGLQFPNYSSELNVNALELDDSALYLCASSSGQKQETQYFGPGTRLLVL.

There are a few counts of this clone. The chain links TRBV24-1 to TRBJ2-1, with D perhaps matching TRBD1 (6 bases). V was cut by 3 bases and J by 4 bases, with 12 bases left in between. The CDR3 is 15 residues long. Germline V CDR1 and CDR2: KGHDR, SFDVKD. In DNA, the CDR3 is TGTGCCACCAGTGATGGGGGACAAATTTACAATGAGCAGTTCTTC. This translates into CATSDGGQIYNEQFF.

The V call is TRBV19, the J call TRBJ1-1; perhaps TRBD1 as D (6 bases). CDR1 and CDR2 from the germline V gene are LNHDA and SQIVND (reference sequence). The length of the CDR3 is 12 residues. With 5 bases removed from V and 5 bases from J, the gap between germline ends came to 9 bases. DNA of the CDR3: TGTGCCAGTAGTGCCACAGGGACTGAAGCTTTCTTT. This gives the protein CASSATGTEAFF.

The rearrangement uses TRBV28 and TRBJ2-2, with TRBD1 matching 7 bases. Germline V CDR1 and CDR2: MDHEN, SYDVKM. J was trimmed by 3 bases and V by 4 bases; bases with no gene match: 5. This CDR3 region has 15 residues. The CDR3 DNA sequence: TGTGCCAGCAGTTCCGGGACAGTATACACCGGGGAGCTGTTTTTT. Protein sequence: CASSSGTVYTGELFF.

The chain joins TRBV6-5 to TRBJ2-3; either TRBD1 or TRBD2 may fit D (5 bases each). Germline-derived CDR1 and CDR2 are MNHEY and SVGAGI. The V end lost 6 bases, the J end lost 8 bases, and 18 bases lay between the germline ends. The CDR3 runs to 14 residues. The chain's CDR3 is CASRNFGTHFTQYF. CDR3 in DNA: TGTGCCAGCAGAAATTTCGGGACCCACTTTACGCAGTATTTT.

This clone was counted ten times or more. The same CDR3 is also encoded by other DNA sequences in this sample. The J gene is TRBJ2-1, the V gene TRBV6-2 or TRBV6-3; 9 bases align to TRBD2. Germline CDR1 MNHEY, CDR2 SVGEGT. This CDR3 region has 17 residues. V shed 0 bases, J shed 4 bases, and the junction held 7 bases outside the gene matches. The CDR3 DNA sequence: TGTGCCAGCAGTTACTCCCCGACTAGCGGACTGTACAATGAGCAGTTCTTC. Its translation is CASSYSPTSGLYNEQFF.

This clone was counted ten times or more. The chain is built from TRBV3-1 (or the pseudogene TRBV3-2) and TRBJ2-3; 12 bases fit TRBD2. CDR1 and CDR2 (germline): LGHDT, YNNKEL (reference sequence). The CDR3 is made up of 17 amino acids. V shed 1 base, J shed 4 bases, and the junction held 6 bases outside the gene matches. Written as DNA, the CDR3 is TGTGCCAGCAGCCAAGCAACTAGCGGGAGGTCACCAGATACGCAGTATTTT. It is translated as CASSQATSGRSPDTQYF.

This clone was seen once. An end of the junction differs from the germline gene, which may be a read error. The rearrangement joins TRBV11-2 to TRBJ1-3; no clear D gene. The CDR3 sequence is 12 residues long. Looked up from germline, CDR1 is SGHAT and CDR2 is FQNNGV. As DNA, the CDR3 is TGTGCCAGCAGCCCCCGTGGAGACACCATATATTTT. This sequence encodes CASSPRGDTIYF.

The rearrangement links TRBV2 to TRBJ1-3; D ambiguous. Germline V gene data show CDR1 as SNHLY and CDR2 as FYNNEI. The CDR3 is 16 amino acids. The V gene lost 0 bases and the J gene lost 2 bases, with 11 bases spanning the gap. The CDR3 region has the DNA TGTGCCAGCAGTGAAGCGGGCCTACTGACTGGAAACACCATATATTTT. It codes for CASSEAGLLTGNTIYF.

The gene calls are TRBV2 and TRBJ2-7; TRBD2 agrees at 7 bases. The CDR3 covers 12 residues. Germline assignment: CDR1 SNHLY and CDR2 FYNNEI. Losses at the gene ends were 1 base for V and 10 bases for J; bases not matched to a gene: 4. This CDR3 is CASSEGGGLQYF. CDR3 nucleotide sequence: TGTGCCAGCAGTGAAGGGGGAGGGCTACAGTACTTC.

The J gene is TRBJ2-3, the V gene TRBV20-1; the match to TRBD2 covers 8 bases. Trimming cost V 6 bases and J 7 bases; bases outside gene matches: 12. The CDR3 consists of 14 residues. The germline V gene has CDR1 DFQATT and CDR2 SNEGSKA (reference sequence). This CDR3 reads CSASSGNVWNTQYF. CDR3 DNA: TGCAGTGCGAGTAGCGGGAATGTTTGGAATACGCAGTATTTT.

The chain links TRBV5-4 to TRBJ1-2; the match to TRBD1 covers 10 bases. V trimming: 4 bases; J trimming: 7 bases; junction bases outside the gene matches: 16. CDR3 length: 17 amino acids. Germline CDR1 and CDR2: SGHNT and YYREEE (reference sequence). The CDR3 DNA is TGTGCCAGCAGCGGTGATAGGACAGGGGGTGCGGCGGCTGGCTACACCTTC. Protein: CASSGDRTGGAAAGYTF.

The chain uses TRBV19 and TRBJ1-5; D is possibly TRBD1 (5 bases). The germline gives CDR1 LNHDA, CDR2 SQIVND (reference sequence). The CDR3 extends over 14 amino acids. The ends were cut back, 3 bases at V and 1 base at J, with 7 bases in the middle. The CDR3 spells CASSMAGSNQPQHF. The CDR3 nucleotides are TGTGCCAGTAGTATGGCAGGGAGCAATCAGCCCCAGCATTTT.

For this clone: The same CDR3 arises from other DNA sequences in this sample as well. The CDR3 is CASSQESGRNSPLHF. The CDR3 DNA is TGCGCCAGCAGCCAAGAGAGTGGAAGGAATTCACCCCTCCACTTT. V and J are TRBV4-3 and TRBJ1-6; D ambiguous. Germline V lookup: CDR1 LGHNA, CDR2 YSLEER. This CDR3 region has 15 residues. Trimming stripped 0 bases from V and 7 bases from J, with 10 bases between.

The rearrangement joins TRBV4-1 to TRBJ1-4; D is undetermined. The length of the CDR3 is 15 residues. Per the germline V gene, CDR1 is MGHRA and CDR2 is YSYEKL. The V gene lost 3 bases and the J gene lost 3 bases, with 11 bases spanning the gap. CDR3 nucleotides: TGCGCCAGCAGCCAGGCTCCCGGGTCTAATGAAAAACTGTTTTTT. Encoded protein: CASSQAPGSNEKLFF.

The chain has TRBV29-1 and TRBJ1-1, with 11 nucleotides matching TRBD1. V lost 6 bases and J lost 6; bases outside the gene matches: 9. CDR1 SQVTM and CDR2 ANQGSEA come from the germline V gene. This CDR3 spans 14 amino acids. CDR3 DNA: TGCAGCGTCGGAAGGACAGGGGGCATAGCTGAAGCTTTCTTT. Protein: CSVGRTGGIAEAFF.

The chain uses TRBV5-1 and TRBJ2-1; 7 nucleotides align to TRBD2. Germline CDR1 and CDR2: SGHRS and YFSETQ. The CDR3 is 16 amino acids. The V gene end was trimmed by 4 bases and the J gene end by 1 base; junction bases not matched to a gene: 8. CDR3 residues: CASSPKAGTSYNEQFF. CDR3 sequence (DNA): TGCGCCAGCAGCCCTAAAGCGGGGACTTCCTACAATGAGCAGTTCTTC.

The V gene is TRBV28, the J gene TRBJ1-2; D remains unclear. The CDR3 loop spans 11 amino acids. The germline V gene has CDR1 MDHEN and CDR2 SYDVKM. V was clipped by 6 bases and J by 4 bases, with 6 bases between them. The CDR3 coding sequence is TGTGCCAGCAGAGCCCTCTATGGCTACACCTTC. Translated: CASRALYGYTF.

This chain's CDR3 is CASSTSGLLQETQYF. CDR3 bases: TGTGCCAGCAGTACTAGCGGACTTCTTCAAGAGACCCAGTACTTC. This sequence joins TRBV7-6 and TRBJ2-5; TRBD2 matches 8 bases. V lost 6 bases and J lost 2; bases outside the gene matches: 8. The CDR3 length is 15 residues. Germline V gene data show CDR1 as SGHVS and CDR2 as FNYEAQ.

The rearrangement uses TRBV19 and TRBJ1-1; D not certain. The ends were cut back, 6 bases at V and 5 bases at J, with 13 bases in the middle. The CDR3 is made up of 13 amino acids. Germline lookup yields CDR1 LNHDA and CDR2 SQIVND (reference sequence). CDR3 sequence: CASSSSAGTEAFF. The DNA for the CDR3 is TGTGCCAGTAGCTCTTCCGCGGGTACTGAAGCTTTCTTT.

Only a few counts were recorded for this clone. The chain employs TRBV19 and TRBJ1-1; no firm D call. Deletions cut 5 bases from V and 4 bases from J, with 8 bases between. The germline gives CDR1 LNHDA, CDR2 SQIVND (reference sequence). This CDR3 contains 12 residues. As DNA, the CDR3 is TGTGCCAGTAGTCGGCAAGGCACTGAAGCTTTCTTT. Amino acids: CASSRQGTEAFF.

The gene calls are TRBV6-6 and TRBJ1-6; D perhaps matches TRBD1 (6 bases). This CDR3 contains 14 residues. V gave up 4 bases and J gave up 8 bases, with 12 bases separating them. The V gene's germline CDR1 is MNHNY and CDR2 SVGAGI (reference sequence). Written as DNA, the CDR3 is TGTGCCAGCAGTTTACAGGGCCCAGATTCACCCCTCCACTTT. This sequence encodes CASSLQGPDSPLHF.

This clone came up a few times. V usage is TRBV2 and J usage is TRBJ2-5; unclear D gene. Germline-derived CDR1 and CDR2 are SNHLY and FYNNEI. Trimming removed 4 bases at V and 2 bases at J, with 5 bases between. The CDR3 has 12 residues. The CDR3 region is CASSVEQETQYF. The CDR3 DNA is TGTGCCAGCAGTGTGGAACAAGAGACCCAGTACTTC.

The rearrangement links TRBV11-2 to TRBJ1-2; D not resolved. The germline gives CDR1 SGHAT, CDR2 FQNNGV. The V gene lost 5 bases and the J gene lost 7 bases, with 11 bases spanning the gap. The CDR3 has 12 residues. DNA for the CDR3: TGTGCCAGCAGCCCTAACTATGGTGGCTACACCTTC. Amino acid sequence: CASSPNYGGYTF.

V usage is TRBV2 and J usage is TRBJ2-2, with D possibly TRBD1 on 5 matching bases. The CDR3 length is 14 residues. V was shortened by 8 bases and J by 2 bases, with 12 bases between the two germline ends. The V gene's germline CDR1 is SNHLY and CDR2 FYNNEI. This CDR3 is CASLPTANTGELFF. CDR3 sequence (DNA): TGTGCCAGCTTACCGACAGCCAACACCGGGGAGCTGTTTTTT.

This clone has only one observation. Other DNA sequences in the sample encode the same CDR3. The V and J genes are TRBV5-1 and TRBJ1-1; D not resolved. V was shortened by 0 bases and J by 1 base, with 7 bases between the two germline ends. The CDR3 is 14 amino acids. Germline loops: CDR1 SGHRS, CDR2 YFSETQ. CDR3 bases: TGCGCCAGCAGCTTGGGACATCAGAACACTGAAGCTTTCTTT. Its translation is CASSLGHQNTEAFF.

V and J are TRBV7-8 and TRBJ1-2; D remains ambiguous. CDR3 size: 15 residues. Germline V gene sequence: CDR1 SGHVS, CDR2 FQNEAQ. V was clipped by 1 base and J by 5 bases, with 14 bases between them. The CDR3 DNA is TGTGCCAGCAGCTTAGGGGTCTCGGTCCGATATGGCTACACCTTC. Translation gives CASSLGVSVRYGYTF.

The V call is TRBV6-5, the J call TRBJ2-7; no firm D call. Per germline, CDR1 MNHEY and CDR2 SVGAGI. The CDR3 sequence is 13 residues long. V lost 6 bases and J lost 0, with 9 bases in between. CDR3 sequence: CASSFFSSYEQYF. DNA for the CDR3: TGTGCCAGCAGCTTTTTTAGCTCCTACGAGCAGTACTTC.

The chain is built from TRBV5-1 and TRBJ1-2; maybe TRBD1 (5 bases). Trimming shortened V by 6 bases and J by 7 bases, and 13 bases separated the two germline ends. The CDR3 sequence is 12 residues long. The germline CDR1 and CDR2 sequences are SGHRS and YFSETQ. The CDR3 DNA sequence: TGCGCCAGCACCTATCCGGGGGGTGGCTACACCTTC. As protein: CASTYPGGGYTF. Variable domain in full (rest from reference TRBV5-1 and TRBJ1-2): KAGVTQTPRYLIKTRGQQVTLSCSPISGHRSVSWYQQTPGQGLQFLFEYFSETQRNKGNFPGRFSGRQFSNSRSEMNVSTLELGDSALYLCASTYPGGGYTFGSGTRLTVV.

This chain uses TRBV10-3 with TRBJ2-7; tentatively, D is TRBD1 (5 bases). Germline loops: CDR1 ENHRY, CDR2 SYGVKD. Trimming took off 2 bases at V and 6 bases at J, with 11 bases between the two ends. The CDR3 consists of 13 residues. The CDR3 here is CAISERQGFEQYF. CDR3 bases: TGTGCCATCAGTGAGCGCCAGGGCTTCGAGCAGTACTTC.